A selection of T cell receptor beta chains follows, all from one sample in a study of high-grade serous ovarian cancer treatment subgroups. Clones were sequenced by immunoSEQ multiplex PCR, and TCRdb holds only the in-frame ones, with some missing. The top ten hold around 1.7% of the sample, which has around 9,500 clones, less than 90% seen once. Sequenced material: tumor tissue. The receptors derive from a human donor with high-grade serous ovarian cancer. The CDR3 runs from the conserved cysteine through the conserved F or W. The D gene is left open where the match is weak. Size is omitted from some rows. Given values are once, few, many or a class for expanded clones.

v_gene	d_gene	abundance	j_gene	CDR3aa	CDR3nt
TRBV7-9	NA	NA	TRBJ1-3	CASSLGSEDTIYF	TGTGCCAGCAGCTTAGGATCAGAGGACACCATATATTTT
TRBV7-7	NA	once	TRBJ2-1	CASSPIPPGSYNGQFF	TGTGCCAGCAGCCCCATCCCCCCAGGGTCCTACAATGGGCAGTTCTTC
TRBV5-4	NA	NA	TRBJ2-1	CASSLWGGRHNEQFF	TGTGCCAGCAGCTTGTGGGGGGGCAGACACAATGAGCAGTTCTTC
TRBV7-2	TRBD2	NA	TRBJ2-2	CASSLRGARTVNTGELFF	TGTGCCAGCAGCTTGCGGGGGGCCCGGACAGTGAACACCGGGGAGCTGTTTTTT
TRBV10-3	NA	NA	TRBJ1-4	CAISEGGGKPGSGEKLFF	TGTGCCATCAGTGAGGGGGGCGGCAAACCCGGATCGGGGGAAAAACTGTTTTTT
TRBV2	NA	NA	TRBJ2-5	CASRRDGPETQYF	TGTGCCAGCAGGAGGGACGGCCCCGAGACCCAGTACTTC
TRBV6-1	TRBD1	NA	TRBJ2-7	CASIRDRGQSREQYF	TGTGCCAGCATCAGGGACAGGGGGCAATCCCGTGAGCAGTACTTC
TRBV29-1	NA	NA	TRBJ1-5	CSVDPPVRGEYSNQPQHF	TGCAGCGTTGACCCCCCAGTGCGGGGGGAATATAGCAATCAGCCCCAGCATTTT
TRBV4-1	NA	NA	TRBJ2-7	CASSQYTGPYEQYF	TGCGCCAGCAGCCAATACACAGGGCCGTACGAGCAGTACTTC
TRBV7-3	NA	NA	TRBJ1-1	CASSAIQGLAFF	TGTGCCAGCAGCGCAATACAGGGCCTGGCTTTCTTT
TRBV7-2	NA	NA	TRBJ1-1	CASSLVDRMNTEAFF	TGTGCCAGCAGCTTAGTAGACAGAATGAACACTGAAGCTTTCTTT